Presented here are 19 T cell receptor beta chains from one specimen sequenced in a study of blood T cell repertoires in COVID-19. Sequenced by immunoSEQ multiplex PCR; TCRdb stores in-frame clones only, minus some. This repertoire shows 140,000 to 150,000 clones, 80% to 90% found once; its top ten account for approximately 3%. Material: peripheral blood. The origin of the receptors is a woman in her fifties or sixties with active COVID-19.

This chain connects TRBV7-2 to TRBJ2-5; D not certain. With 5 bases removed from V and 4 bases from J, the gap between germline ends came to 17 bases. The CDR3 loop spans 15 amino acids. The V gene's germline CDR1 is SGHTA and CDR2 FQGNSA. This CDR3 is CASSPKPLRGETQYF. CDR3 bases: TGTGCCAGCAGCCCTAAGCCCCTGCGTGGAGAGACCCAGTACTTC.

This rearrangement joins TRBV2 to TRBJ2-3; D gene unclear. This CDR3 has 11 residues. Germline V gives CDR1 SNHLY, CDR2 FYNNEI. Trimming left V 6 bases short and J 5 bases short, with 6 bases between. The CDR3 bases are TGTGCCAGCAGCAGGATAGATACGCAGTATTTT. Translating it yields CASSRIDTQYF. The complete variable domain, with remaining parts taken from reference TRBV2 and TRBJ2-3, reads EPEVTQTPSHQVTQMGQEVILRCVPISNHLYFYWYRQILGQKVEFLVSFYNNEISEKSEIFDDQFSVERPDGSNFTLKIRSTKLEDSAMYFCASSRIDTQYFGPGTRLTVL.

The chain is built from TRBV9 and TRBJ2-2, with 10 positions matching TRBD2. The trim removed 4 bases at V and 7 bases at J, leaving 13 bases unmatched. Germline CDR1 is SGDLS and CDR2 is YYNGEE. This CDR3 comprises 17 residues. The CDR3 region has the DNA TGTGCCAGCAGCTCCCGGGTAGCGGGAGGTTCTTTCGGGGAGCTGTTTTTT. Translated, it gives CASSSRVAGGSFGELFF.

The chain is built from TRBV21-1 and TRBJ2-7; the table's D call of TRBD1 was not tested on the DNA. TRBV21-1 is recorded as a pseudogene. This CDR3 comprises 14 residues. CDR3 sequence reads: CASPKDGQSYEQYF. The CDR3 DNA reads TGTGCCAGCCCCAAAGATGGACAGTCCTACGAGCAGTACTTC.

This rearrangement joins TRBV7-9 to TRBJ2-1, with 10 bases lining up with TRBD2. J was trimmed by 8 bases and V by 5 bases; bases with no gene match: 6. CDR1 and CDR2 from the germline V gene are SEHNR and FQNEAQ (reference sequence). The CDR3 has 14 amino acids. The CDR3 sequence is CASSISGRIDEQFF. The CDR3, as DNA: TGTGCCAGCAGCATTAGCGGGAGGATAGATGAGCAGTTCTTC.

The genes are TRBV6-5 and TRBJ1-4, with D uncertain. Trimming left V 4 bases short and J 8 bases short, with 14 bases between. Germline CDR1 reads MNHEY; CDR2 reads SVGAGI. The CDR3 consists of 14 residues. The chain's CDR3 is CASSWSQAAEKLFF. CDR3 bases: TGTGCCAGCAGTTGGTCCCAGGCCGCGGAAAAACTGTTTTTT.

For this clone: Other DNA sequences in this specimen translate into the identical CDR3. The chain links TRBV5-1 to TRBJ2-2; 7 nucleotides agree with TRBD1. The germline gives CDR1 SGHRS, CDR2 YFSETQ. The ends lost 4 bases at V and 2 bases at J; junction bases unmatched: 5. CDR3 length equals 15 residues. The CDR3 region is CASSPGQTNTGELFF. In nucleotides, the CDR3 is TGCGCCAGCAGCCCGGGACAGACAAACACCGGGGAGCTGTTTTTT.

This clone has just one count. The chain employs TRBV5-4 and TRBJ2-5; 8 bases line up with TRBD1. The trim removed 4 bases at V and 5 bases at J, leaving 13 bases unmatched. Germline V CDR1 and CDR2: SGHNT, YYREEE (reference sequence). The CDR3 contains 16 residues. The CDR3 protein is CASSVMSGRGRETQYF. The CDR3 DNA reads TGTGCCAGCAGCGTCATGAGCGGCAGGGGGCGGGAGACCCAGTACTTC.

The chain is built from TRBV12-5 and TRBJ1-1; the D is unclear. Between the trimmed V and J ends, which lost 3 bases and 1 base, there was a span of 6 bases. The CDR3 is 13 residues long. The germline gives CDR1 LGHNT, CDR2 FRNRAP. CDR3 nucleotides: TGTGCTAGTGGTTTAGCGGCGAACACTGAAGCTTTCTTT. It yields the protein CASGLAANTEAFF.

The rearrangement uses TRBV28 and TRBJ2-1, with TRBD2 identical over 13 bases. Germline V CDR1 and CDR2: MDHEN, SYDVKM. The CDR3 is 17 amino acids. With V trimmed by 3 bases and J by 4 bases, 6 bases remained unmatched. DNA for the CDR3: TGTGCCAGCAGTTTGAGGGGACTAGCGGGGACTTACAATGAGCAGTTCTTC. It is translated as CASSLRGLAGTYNEQFF.

The chain employs TRBV10-3 and TRBJ2-3; 12 positions agree with TRBD2. The CDR3 contains 17 residues. With 0 bases clipped from V and 4 bases from J, the junction kept 5 bases outside the gene matches. Germline CDR1 reads ENHRY; CDR2 reads SYGVKD. The CDR3 nucleotides are TGTGCCATCAGTGAGTCGTTGACTAGCGGGAGTTCAGATACGCAGTATTTT. Amino acids: CAISESLTSGSSDTQYF.

The sample holds a few counts of this clone. The CDR3 DNA reads TGCAGTGCTAGTCCCCCGCGGGCACTTTCCTACGAGCAGTACTTC. As protein: CSASPPRALSYEQYF. The chain carries TRBV20-1 and TRBJ2-7, with D perhaps matching TRBD2 (5 bases). CDR3 length: 15 residues. Germline V lookup: CDR1 DFQATT, CDR2 SNEGSKA (reference sequence). V was cut by 3 bases and J by 1 base, with 16 bases left in between.

This clone showed up just once. The chain employs TRBV28 and TRBJ2-7; D is unresolved. The V gene's germline CDR1 is MDHEN and CDR2 SYDVKM. Trimming cost V 3 bases and J 7 bases, with 7 bases left between them. The CDR3 covers 11 residues. For the CDR3, the DNA is TGTGCCAGCAGTTTGTATCGGGAGCAGTACTTC. It specifies CASSLYREQYF.

V and J are TRBV6-5 and TRBJ2-7; no clear D gene. This CDR3 has 11 residues. In germline, CDR1 is MNHEY, CDR2 SVGAGI. Between the trimmed V and J ends, which lost 6 bases and 0 bases, there was a span of 3 bases. CDR3 sequence reads: CASRSSYEQYF. The CDR3 nucleotides read TGTGCCAGCAGGAGCTCCTACGAGCAGTACTTC.

A word on this clone: A read error may account for a junction end that differs from germline. The J gene is TRBJ1-1, the V gene TRBV7-3; tentatively, D is TRBD1 (5 bases). Germline loops: CDR1 SGHTA, CDR2 FQGTGA. The CDR3 runs to 15 residues. CDR3 protein: CASSRSGGGNTEAFF. The CDR3 DNA follows: TGTGCCAGCAGCCGCAGTGGGGGGGGAAACACTGAGGCTTTCTTT.

In this sample, this clone turned up once. The chain has TRBV6-2 or TRBV6-3 and TRBJ2-7, with D unclear. From germline, CDR1 is MNHEY and CDR2 SVGEGT. CDR3 length: 13 residues. V lost 3 bases to trimming and J lost 2 bases, with 8 bases between them. The CDR3 nucleotides are TGTGCCAGCAGTTATGACATTACCTACGAGCAGTACTTC. It yields the protein CASSYDITYEQYF.

The rearrangement links TRBV29-1 to TRBJ2-7; 8 nucleotides align to TRBD2. V lost 4 bases and J lost 7; bases outside the gene matches: 9. CDR1 and CDR2 (germline): SQVTM, ANQGSEA. The CDR3 extends over 13 amino acids. Here the CDR3 reads CSVVAAGVSEQYF. CDR3 nucleotide sequence: TGCAGCGTTGTTGCAGCGGGAGTGAGTGAGCAGTACTTC.

This chain uses TRBV4-3 with TRBJ2-2; TRBD2 matches at 8 bases. Germline lookup yields CDR1 LGHNA and CDR2 YSLEER. V shed 0 bases, J shed 3 bases, and the junction held 6 bases outside the gene matches. This CDR3 has 17 residues. As DNA, the CDR3 is TGCGCCAGCAGCCAAGAGGCCGGGAGGGCCTACACCGGGGAGCTGTTTTTT. This sequence encodes CASSQEAGRAYTGELFF.

The chain joins TRBV14 to TRBJ1-2, with D uncertain. From germline, CDR1 is SGHDN and CDR2 FVKESK. The CDR3 consists of 16 residues. Trimming left V 0 bases short and J 7 bases short, with 18 bases between. CDR3 in amino acids: CASSQEQYPTSGGYTF. The CDR3 DNA reads TGTGCCAGCAGCCAAGAACAGTACCCCACTTCAGGTGGCTACACCTTC.